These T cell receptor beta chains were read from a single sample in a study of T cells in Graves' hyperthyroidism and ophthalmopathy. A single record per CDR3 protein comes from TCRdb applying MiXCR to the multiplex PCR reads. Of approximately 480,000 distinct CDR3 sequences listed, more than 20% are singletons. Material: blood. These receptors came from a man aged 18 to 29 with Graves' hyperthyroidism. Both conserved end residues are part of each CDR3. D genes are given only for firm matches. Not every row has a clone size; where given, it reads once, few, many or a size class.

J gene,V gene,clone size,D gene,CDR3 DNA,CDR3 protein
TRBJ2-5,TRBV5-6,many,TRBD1,TGTGCCAGCAGCTTGGTGGGGACAGGGATTGGGACCCAGTACTTC,CASSLVGTGIGTQYF
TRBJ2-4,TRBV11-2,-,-,TGTGCCAGCAGCTTAGGCGCAGCTATAAACATTCAGTACTTC,CASSLGAAINIQYF
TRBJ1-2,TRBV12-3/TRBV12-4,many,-,TGTGCCAGCAGTCTGGACTTTTTTCGCTACACCTTC,CASSLDFFRYTF
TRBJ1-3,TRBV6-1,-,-,TGTGCCAGCAGTGTGGTAGACAGTGGAAACTCTGGAAACACCATATATTTT,CASSVVDSGNSGNTIYF
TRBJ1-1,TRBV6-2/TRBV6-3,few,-,TGTGCCAGTTACGACACCTTGGTTGGGAACACTGAAGCTTTCTTT,CASYDTLVGNTEAFF
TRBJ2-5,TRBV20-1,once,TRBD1,TGCAGTGCTGAGGGGGTGGGGACAGGGGGCAAGGAGACCCAGTACTTC,CSAEGVGTGGKETQYF
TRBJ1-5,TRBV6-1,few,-,TGTGCCAGCAGCGACATTCAGGGGAATCAGCCCCAGCATTTT,CASSDIQGNQPQHF
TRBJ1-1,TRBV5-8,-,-,TGTGTCAGCAGCTTGAGGACGGCAAACACTGAAGCTTTCTTT,CVSSLRTANTEAFF
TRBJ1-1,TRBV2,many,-,TGTGCCAGTAATCCTTACAAGAACACTGAAGCTTTCTTT,CASNPYKNTEAFF
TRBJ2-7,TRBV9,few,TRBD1,TGTGCCAGCTCCGAGGGGGCAGGGGGCTACGAGCAGTACTTC,CASSEGAGGYEQYF
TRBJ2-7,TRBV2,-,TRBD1,TGTGCCAGCGGGACAGGGGGCGGCGAGCAGTACTTC,CASGTGGGEQYF
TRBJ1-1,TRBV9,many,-,TGTGCCAGCAGCGTAAGTCAGCAGGGAGACACTGAAGCTTTCTTT,CASSVSQQGDTEAFF
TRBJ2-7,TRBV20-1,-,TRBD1,TGCAGTGCTAGGCAGGGTGGGACAGGGCCATACGAGCAGTACTTC,CSARQGGTGPYEQYF
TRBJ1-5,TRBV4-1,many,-,TGCGCCAGCAGCGCCCTCAATCAGCCCCAGCATTTT,CASSALNQPQHF
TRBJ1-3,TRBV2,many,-,TGTGCCAGCTACTACCTAACTGGAAACACCATATATTTT,CASYYLTGNTIYF
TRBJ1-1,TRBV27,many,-,TGTGCCAGCAGTTCCCACAGTAAGAACACTGAAGCTTTCTTT,CASSSHSKNTEAFF
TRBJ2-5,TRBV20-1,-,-,TGCAGTGCTCCCGCTCGGCCCGCCGGGCGGGAGACCCAGTACTTC,CSAPARPAGRETQYF
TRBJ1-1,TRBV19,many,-,TGTGCCAGTAGTATGGACTACCTGAACACTGAAGCTTTCTTT,CASSMDYLNTEAFF
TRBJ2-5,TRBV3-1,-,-,TGTGCCAGCAGCCGCCAACTAGGGGTTAGCCAGTACTTC,CASSRQLGVSQYF
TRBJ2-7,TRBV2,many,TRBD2,TGTGCCAGCAGTGAAGCGGGGCTAGCGGAAGGAGAGCAGTACTTC,CASSEAGLAEGEQYF
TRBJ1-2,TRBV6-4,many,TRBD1,TGTGCCAGCAGTGTTCGAATGACAGGGTCGATTAACTATGGCTACACCTTC,CASSVRMTGSINYGYTF
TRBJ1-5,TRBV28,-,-,TGTGCCAGCAGCTCCACCGGGAATCTTGTTAGTCAGCCCCAGCATTTT,CASSSTGNLVSQPQHF
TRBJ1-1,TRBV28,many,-,TGTGCCAGCAGTTTAGGGGGCTTACGACAAGCTTTCTTT,CASSLGGLRQAFF
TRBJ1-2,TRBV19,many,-,TGTGCCAGTATGGACGGCCCGGATGGCTACACCTTC,CASMDGPDGYTF
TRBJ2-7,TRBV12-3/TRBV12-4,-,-,TGTGCCAGCAGTTTAGGGGCAGGGAACAGCGAGCAGTACTTC,CASSLGAGNSEQYF
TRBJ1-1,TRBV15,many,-,TGTGCCACCAGCAGAGGGGGGGCGAACACTGAAGCTTTCTTT,CATSRGGANTEAFF
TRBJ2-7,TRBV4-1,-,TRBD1,TGCGCCAGCAGCCCTCCAAAAGGGACAGGGGTTGTGGTGCAGTACTTC,CASSPPKGTGVVVQYF
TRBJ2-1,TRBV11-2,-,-,TGTGCCAGCAGCTTAGATCCAGGACCCAGTGAGCAGTTCTTC,CASSLDPGPSEQFF
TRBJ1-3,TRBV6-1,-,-,TGTGCCAGCAGTGAAGGGGGGGGGACCTCTGGAAACACCATATATTTT,CASSEGGGTSGNTIYF
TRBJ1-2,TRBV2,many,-,TGTGCCAACCCGACAGACATTTATGGCTACACCTTC,CANPTDIYGYTF
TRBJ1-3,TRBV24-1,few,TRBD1,TGTGCCACCAGTGATACAGGGGGCCCTGGAAACACCATATATTTT,CATSDTGGPGNTIYF
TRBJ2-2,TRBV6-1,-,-,TGTGCCAGCAATGGGAGGAACACCGGGGAGCTGTTTTTT,CASNGRNTGELFF
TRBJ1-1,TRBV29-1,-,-,TGCAGCGTTGGCAGACCTGGGGCTTTCTTT,CSVGRPGAFF
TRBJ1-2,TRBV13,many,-,TGTGCCAGCAGCTCCTCCTACTCGGGGGGCTACACCTTC,CASSSSYSGGYTF
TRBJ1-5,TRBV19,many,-,TGTGCCAGTAGTATTTTATTAGCAGGCACTTATCAGCCCCAGCATTTT,CASSILLAGTYQPQHF
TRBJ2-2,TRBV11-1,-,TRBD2,TGTGCCAGCACCCTCTCGGGAGGGGTAAACACCGGGGAGCTGTTTTTT,CASTLSGGVNTGELFF
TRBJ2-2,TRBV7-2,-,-,TGTGCCAGCAGCAAAGCGGACTGGGAGGACACCGGGGAGCTGTTTTTT,CASSKADWEDTGELFF
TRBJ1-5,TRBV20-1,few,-,TGCAGTGCTTCCGGACCCTCGGACAATCAGCCCCAGCATTTT,CSASGPSDNQPQHF
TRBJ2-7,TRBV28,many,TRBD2,TGTGCCAGCAGTCTTGGGGGGGGGTCCGAGCAGTACTTC,CASSLGGGSEQYF
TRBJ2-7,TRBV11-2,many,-,TGTGCCAGCAGCTCCTTTCGGACAGCCTACGAGCAGTACTTC,CASSSFRTAYEQYF
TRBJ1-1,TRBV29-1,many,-,TGCAGCGTTGGGGTAATGAACACTGAAGCTTTCTTT,CSVGVMNTEAFF
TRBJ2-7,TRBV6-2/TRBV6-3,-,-,TGTGCCAGCAGTTACTCGCAGGAGCCCTCCTACGAGCAGTACTTC,CASSYSQEPSYEQYF
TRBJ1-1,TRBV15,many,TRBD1,TGTGCCACCAGCAGAACACAGGGGGCGTTGGCTGAAGCTTTCTTT,CATSRTQGALAEAFF
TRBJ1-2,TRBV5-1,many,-,TGCGCCAGCAGCTTGGAACAGGGCGCAAACTATGGCTACACCTTC,CASSLEQGANYGYTF
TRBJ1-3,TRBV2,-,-,TGTGCCAGCACCAATCAGGTCACAAACACCATATATTTT,CASTNQVTNTIYF
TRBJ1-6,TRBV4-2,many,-,TGTGCCAGCAGCCAAGATGATAAAGTTTCACCCCTCCACTTT,CASSQDDKVSPLHF
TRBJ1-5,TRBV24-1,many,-,TGTGCCACCAGTGTTACGGGCAGGACGATTAGCAATCAGCCCCAGCATTTT,CATSVTGRTISNQPQHF
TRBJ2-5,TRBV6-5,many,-,TGTGCCAGCAGTATAGGACTACCTGGAGAGACCCAGTACTTC,CASSIGLPGETQYF
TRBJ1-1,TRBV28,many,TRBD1,TGTGCCAGCAGTTATTCGCAGGGGGAGATGAACACTGAAGCTTTCTTT,CASSYSQGEMNTEAFF
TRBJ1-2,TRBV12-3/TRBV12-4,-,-,TGTGCCAGCAGTTTACGAGTTGGTGGCTACACCTTC,CASSLRVGGYTF
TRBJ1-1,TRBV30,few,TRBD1,TGTGCCTGGAGTGACAGGGGGACCACTGAAGCTTTCTTT,CAWSDRGTTEAFF
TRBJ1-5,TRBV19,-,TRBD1,TGTGCCAGTAGTAAGACGACAGGGCTGGGGAATCAGCCCCAGCATTTT,CASSKTTGLGNQPQHF